The subject of this entry is one T cell receptor (beta chain). Per the study methods: By means of reference gene primer amplification, nucleated cell counts were estimated. The table came from immunoSEQ multiplex PCR; TCRdb's copy has only in-frame clones and leaves some out. V and J calls plus clone size are reproduced from that table; the DNA served to infer D and trimming. The sample yields approximately 200,000 clones, about 86% seen once. These data come from a study of blood T cell repertoires in COVID-19. As for the study in general: Acute and convalescent COVID-19 specimens originated in the United States, Italy and Spain. The cDNA or gDNA used as material had been derived from T cells, B-cell-depleted T cells, or PBMCs.

The clonotype comes from a woman aged 30 to 39 with active or convalescent COVID-19. Sequences were obtained from peripheral blood.

The CDR3 loop reads CASSSTGMDGYTF. The CDR3 nucleotides read TGTGCCAGCAGTTCGACAGGGATGGATGGCTACACCTTC. The rearrangement joins TRBV6-5 to TRBJ1-2; 7 nucleotides match TRBD1. After removal of 4 bases from V and 6 bases from J, the junction contained 5 bases not matched to a gene. Germline V CDR1 and CDR2: MNHEY, SVGAGI. The CDR3 is made up of 13 amino acids.